This TCR beta chain is from a study of identical twins. This clonotype was picked up many times. Via MiXCR, TCRdb re-called the 5' RACE reads, giving one row per CDR3 protein. The table has 640,000 or so distinct CDR3 sequences, around 6% seen once. This sequence was found in a man between 18 and 35 years old in good health. Sequenced sample: naive T cells sorted from blood.

CDR3 in DNA: TGTGCCAGCAGTTTAGGCAGGGCTGGCAATCAGCCCCAGCATTTT. It yields the protein CASSLGRAGNQPQHF. This chain uses TRBV28 with TRBJ1-5, with a possible D match to TRBD1 (5 bases). The CDR3 sequence is 15 residues long. Germline CDR1 and CDR2: MDHEN and SYDVKM. With 2 bases removed from V and 2 bases from J, the gap between germline ends came to 10 bases. The variable domain in full, with the rest retrieved from reference TRBV28 and TRBJ1-5, is DVKVTQSSRYLVKRTGEKVFLECVQDMDHENMFWYRQDPGLGLRLIYFSYDVKMKEKGDIPEGYSVSREKKERFSLILESASTNQTSMYLCASSLGRAGNQPQHFGDGTRLSIL.